This passage covers 14 T cell receptor beta chains from one sample sequenced in a study of brain metastases from non-small cell lung cancer. Only in-frame clones appear in the TCRdb table, and some are missing; sequencing was by immunoSEQ multiplex PCR. The data contain 1,500 to 2,000 clones, roughly nine tenths of them singletons. Specimen: tissue from a brain metastasis. The source of these receptors is a donor aged 40 or over with non-small cell lung cancer.

The rearrangement uses TRBV5-1 and TRBJ1-1; D perhaps matches TRBD1 (5 bases). The germline gives CDR1 SGHRS, CDR2 YFSETQ. The CDR3 contains 14 residues. V gave up 0 bases and J gave up 5 bases, with 11 bases separating them. The CDR3 DNA sequence: TGCGCCAGCAGCTTGGACAGCGGGGGGACTGAAGCTTTCTTT. This encodes CASSLDSGGTEAFF. The whole variable domain, remainder taken from reference TRBV5-1 and TRBJ1-1, is KAGVTQTPRYLIKTRGQQVTLSCSPISGHRSVSWYQQTPGQGLQFLFEYFSETQRNKGNFPGRFSGRQFSNSRSEMNVSTLELGDSALYLCASSLDSGGTEAFFGQGTRLTVV.

The gene calls are TRBV6-6 and TRBJ2-2; D unclear. The CDR3 is made up of 13 amino acids. CDR1 MNHNY and CDR2 SVGAGI come from the germline V gene (reference sequence). Trimming pared 2 bases from V and 5 bases from J, leaving 6 bases between. The CDR3 sequence: CASSYTKTGELFF. CDR3 in DNA: TGTGCCAGCAGTTACACCAAGACCGGGGAGCTGTTTTTT.

The V call is TRBV5-1, the J call TRBJ2-3; tentative D call: TRBD1 (5 bases). The CDR3 is 16 amino acids. Germline V gives CDR1 SGHRS, CDR2 YFSETQ. Trimming took off 9 bases at V and 0 bases at J, with 20 bases between the two ends. CDR3 sequence (DNA): TGCGCCACCTCACCCCTCCTGACAGCCAGCACAGATACGCAGTATTTT. It codes for CATSPLLTASTDTQYF. The full variable domain, with the rest looked up from reference TRBV5-1 and TRBJ2-3, is KAGVTQTPRYLIKTRGQQVTLSCSPISGHRSVSWYQQTPGQGLQFLFEYFSETQRNKGNFPGRFSGRQFSNSRSEMNVSTLELGDSALYLCATSPLLTASTDTQYFGPGTRLTVL.

This clone has a single count. This CDR3 is CASGGRGRGYGYTF. The CDR3 DNA reads TGTGCCAGCGGGGGACGAGGAAGGGGCTATGGCTACACCTTC. The chain links TRBV2 to TRBJ1-2, with D possibly TRBD1 on 5 matching bases. The CDR3 is made up of 14 amino acids. With 8 bases removed from V and 4 bases from J, the gap between germline ends came to 17 bases. Germline values: CDR1 SNHLY, CDR2 FYNNEI. Using reference TRBV2 and TRBJ1-2 for the parts outside the CDR3, the full variable domain is EPEVTQTPSHQVTQMGQEVILRCVPISNHLYFYWYRQILGQKVEFLVSFYNNEISEKSEIFDDQFSVERPDGSNFTLKIRSTKLEDSAMYFCASGGRGRGYGYTFGSGTRLTVV.

The gene calls are TRBV29-1 and TRBJ1-3; TRBD1 aligns across 7 bases. The trim removed 2 bases at V and 2 bases at J, leaving 3 bases unmatched. The CDR3 extends over 14 amino acids. Looked up from germline, CDR1 is SQVTM and CDR2 is ANQGSEA. The CDR3 DNA is TGCAGCGTTGAATCGGGACAGACTGGAAACACCATATATTTT. This codes for CSVESGQTGNTIYF.

This chain uses TRBV24-1 with TRBJ2-2; D remains unclear. Trimming shortened V by 5 bases and J by 1 base, and 13 bases separated the two germline ends. In germline, CDR1 is KGHDR, CDR2 SFDVKD. The CDR3 is made up of 16 amino acids. In nucleotides, the CDR3 is TGTGCCACCAGTGTCCCTCGGAGAGGGAACACCGGGGAGCTGTTTTTT. Protein: CATSVPRRGNTGELFF.

The chain employs TRBV5-1 and TRBJ2-5; TRBD1 is a possible D gene (5 bases). Germline loops: CDR1 SGHRS, CDR2 YFSETQ. The V end lost 4 bases, the J end lost 2 bases, and 12 bases lay between the germline ends. CDR3 length: 14 amino acids. The CDR3 protein is CASSPLDRQETQYF. CDR3 coding DNA: TGCGCCAGCAGCCCCCTAGACAGACAAGAGACCCAGTACTTC.

This clone was observed a handful of times. The chain links TRBV5-1 to TRBJ1-6, with D uncertain. Per germline, CDR1 SGHRS and CDR2 YFSETQ. CDR3 length equals 13 residues. V dropped 3 bases and J dropped 4 bases, with 5 bases sitting between them. CDR3 sequence (DNA): TGCGCCAGCAGCTCGGAATATAATTCACCCCTCCACTTT. Amino acids: CASSSEYNSPLHF.

This clone was found once. The chain carries TRBV5-8 and TRBJ1-1; 7 bases are shared with TRBD1. The CDR3 extends over 14 amino acids. J was trimmed by 4 bases and V by 2 bases; bases with no gene match: 5. Germline CDR1 and CDR2: SGHTS and YDEGEE. The CDR3 coding sequence is TGTGCCAGCAGCTTAAGGGGGCTGGGCACTGAAGCTTTCTTT. It encodes CASSLRGLGTEAFF.

The chain carries TRBV11-3 and TRBJ2-2, with 9 bases identical to TRBD1. V was pared by 4 bases and J by 4 bases, with 4 bases of the junction left unmatched. Germline V gene sequence: CDR1 SGHNT, CDR2 YENEEA. CDR3 size: 15 residues. As DNA, the CDR3 is TGTGCCAGCAGCTCCGGACAGGGGAGCACCGGGGAGCTGTTTTTT. Amino acids: CASSSGQGSTGELFF.

The chain joins TRBV7-3 to TRBJ2-5; 7 bases align to TRBD1. V lost 3 bases and J lost 5; bases outside the gene matches: 6. From germline, CDR1 is SGHTA and CDR2 FQGTGA. The CDR3 spans 14 residues. As DNA, the CDR3 is TGTGCCAGCAGCTTTACAGGGGACGAGGAGACCCAGTACTTC. Translating it yields CASSFTGDEETQYF.

The CDR3 DNA is TGTGCCAGCAGCCAAGATCCTTTTACAGACGGAATTGAAGCTTTCTTT. Protein: CASSQDPFTDGIEAFF. V is TRBV3-1 (or the pseudogene TRBV3-2) and J is TRBJ1-1; D ambiguous. CDR1 and CDR2 from the germline V gene are LGHDT and YNNKEL (reference sequence). This CDR3 comprises 16 residues. Trimming shortened V by 0 bases and J by 7 bases, and 18 bases separated the two germline ends.

The V and J genes are TRBV18 and TRBJ2-2; 9 nucleotides match TRBD1. The germline V gene has CDR1 KGHSH and CDR2 LQKENI. CDR3 length: 14 residues. J lost 7 bases, V lost 3 bases, and 3 bases had no gene match. The CDR3 DNA reads as TGTGCCAGCTCACCGGGACAGGGCAACGGGGAGCTGTTTTTT. Amino acids: CASSPGQGNGELFF.

This clone has only a few counts. The chain is built from TRBV6-5 and TRBJ2-7; TRBD2 aligns across 7 bases. V was clipped by 7 bases and J by 6 bases; unmatched bases: 15. The V gene's germline CDR1 is MNHEY and CDR2 SVGAGI. The CDR3 spans 15 residues. Here the CDR3 reads CASTYHAGVVSEQYF. The CDR3 nucleotides are TGTGCCAGCACGTATCACGCGGGGGTGGTGAGCGAGCAGTACTTC.